The TCR beta chain under discussion was sequenced for a study of spatial heterogeneity in lung cancer. Study-level points and caveats: Ubiquitous expanded tumor TCRs appeared in blood more at resection than follow-up.

This CDR3 contains 14 residues. The V gene's germline CDR1 is SQVTM and CDR2 ANQGSEA. V lost 3 bases, J lost 2 bases, and 11 bases lay in between. All TCR cDNA molecules were individually tagged with a unique molecular identifier. TCRdb re-derived calls from the 5' RACE reads in MiXCR, one entry per CDR3 protein. The sample records 60,000 to 90,000 distinct CDR3 sequences, around 7.8% being singletons. This clonotype was picked up many times. Its antigen is undetermined. The time point: sample taken at primary tumor resection. The donor population consisted of more than 55 patients with untreated, early-stage non-small cell lung cancer. The input material, whole RNA from tumor, nontumor lung or frozen PBMC, was sequenced unsorted.

The chain employs TRBV29-1 and TRBJ2-1, with D hard to call. This TCR derives from a male donor with early-stage non-small cell lung cancer. The material was PBMCs, obtained at surgery. In DNA form, the CDR3 reads TGCAGCGTTGAGGTCGGTATACCCTACAATGAGCAGTTCTTC. Translating it yields CSVEVGIPYNEQFF.